The rows below give T cell receptor beta chains drawn from one sample of a study of low-dose radiotherapy and immunotherapy resistance in tumors. TCRdb recomputed calls from the reads with MiXCR, one row per CDR3 protein. Of about 50,000 distinct CDR3 sequences detected, around 11% appear once; the ten largest clones hold 5.5% to 8%. This specimen was PBMCs, taken before treatment. These receptors were taken from a female donor with ovarian cancer. The CDR3 runs from the conserved cysteine through the conserved F or W. The D gene is left open where the match is weak. A row's size may be missing; if present it is once, few, many or a size class.

d_call,j_call,v_call,clone_size,cdr3_aa,cdr3_nt
-,TRBJ2-7,TRBV12-3/TRBV12-4,many,CASSRLGGYEQYF,TGTGCCAGCAGTCGACTTGGGGGCTACGAGCAGTACTTC
-,TRBJ2-7,TRBV7-6,many,CASSSGQGMAYEQYF,TGTGCCAGCAGCTCTGGGCAGGGTATGGCCTACGAGCAGTACTTC
-,TRBJ2-7,TRBV5-1,many,CASRSVTDPYEQYF,TGCGCCAGCAGAAGCGTCACGGATCCCTACGAGCAGTACTTC
-,TRBJ2-2,TRBV2,many,CASEYNTGELFF,TGTGCCAGCGAATATAATACCGGGGAGCTGTTTTTT
TRBD1,TRBJ1-1,TRBV20-1,many,CSARGQSEAFF,TGCAGTGCTAGGGGACAGTCTGAAGCTTTCTTT
-,TRBJ2-7,TRBV4-2,many,CASSQEPGRSSYEQYF,TGTGCCAGCAGCCAAGAACCGGGACGAAGCTCCTACGAGCAGTACTTC
-,TRBJ1-5,TRBV28,many,CASSLTSTQPQHF,TGTGCCAGCAGTTTGACCAGCACTCAGCCCCAGCATTTT
-,TRBJ2-1,TRBV28,-,CASSRSGNSYNEQFF,TGTGCCAGCAGTCGGTCAGGGAACTCCTACAATGAGCAGTTCTTC
-,TRBJ1-1,TRBV5-1,-,CASSLGGHGTEAFF,TGCGCCAGCAGCTTGGGGGGGCACGGCACTGAAGCTTTCTTT
-,TRBJ1-5,TRBV20-1,many,CSARAGAGGLGNQPQHF,TGCAGTGCTAGAGCCGGGGCTGGTGGGTTGGGCAATCAGCCCCAGCATTTT
-,TRBJ2-1,TRBV24-1,few,CATTRGNEQFF,TGTGCCACCACGAGGGGGAATGAGCAGTTCTTC
TRBD1,TRBJ2-1,TRBV20-1,many,CSAEGQARNEQFF,TGCAGTGCAGAAGGACAGGCGAGGAATGAGCAGTTCTTC
-,TRBJ1-1,TRBV6-2/TRBV6-3,many,CAAMGGAGTEAFF,TGTGCCGCCATGGGGGGCGCGGGAACTGAAGCTTTCTTT
-,TRBJ2-1,TRBV28,many,CASSDTSWSRGNEQFF,TGTGCCAGCAGTGATACTAGCTGGAGTCGCGGGAATGAGCAGTTCTTC
-,TRBJ2-1,TRBV18,-,CASSTLRGSYNEQFF,TGTGCCAGCTCGACCCTTCGGGGTTCCTACAATGAGCAGTTCTTC
-,TRBJ2-2,TRBV7-3,many,CASSGLRGELFF,TGTGCCAGCAGCGGGTTACGCGGGGAGCTGTTTTTT
-,TRBJ2-3,TRBV10-3,many,CAISESRDSYTDTQYF,TGTGCCATCAGTGAGTCTAGGGACTCATACACAGATACGCAGTATTTT
-,TRBJ2-2,TRBV6-2/TRBV6-3,-,CASSLQRGTLFF,TGTGCCAGCAGCCTTCAGAGGGGGACTCTGTTTTTT
TRBD1,TRBJ2-1,TRBV6-8,many,CASSPTGDEQFF,TGTGCCAGCAGTCCGACAGGGGATGAGCAGTTCTTC
TRBD2,TRBJ2-3,TRBV6-2/TRBV6-3,many,CASRRTRLADTQYF,TGTGCCAGCAGACGGACTAGGCTCGCAGATACGCAGTATTTT
TRBD1,TRBJ2-7,TRBV5-1,many,CASSSGQGVGEQYF,TGCGCCAGCAGCTCGGGACAGGGAGTAGGCGAGCAGTACTTC
TRBD2,TRBJ2-1,TRBV11-2,-,CASSSLGGPNEQFF,TGTGCCAGCAGCTCCCTGGGAGGGCCGAATGAGCAGTTCTTC
-,TRBJ2-3,TRBV6-1,many,CASSEGQNTDTQYF,TGTGCCAGCAGTGAAGGACAGAACACAGATACGCAGTATTTT
-,TRBJ2-5,TRBV20-1,many,CSATEQTQETQYF,TGCAGTGCTACGGAGCAGACTCAAGAGACCCAGTACTTC
-,TRBJ1-4,TRBV1,many,CTSSQKTGWATNEKLFF,TGCACCAGCAGCCAAAAGACAGGGTGGGCAACTAATGAAAAACTGTTTTTT
TRBD2,TRBJ2-5,TRBV5-1,many,CASSLGLAGPQETQYF,TGCGCCAGCAGCTTGGGACTAGCGGGGCCTCAAGAGACCCAGTACTTC
-,TRBJ1-2,TRBV20-1,many,CSARDPGRSYGYTF,TGCAGTGCTAGGGATCCGGGACGGTCTTATGGCTACACCTTC
-,TRBJ2-6,TRBV7-2,many,CASSLGYSGANVLTF,TGTGCCAGCAGCTTAGGGTACTCTGGGGCCAACGTCCTGACTTTC
-,TRBJ1-1,TRBV29-1,many,CSAGGMGTEAFF,TGCAGCGCCGGGGGAATGGGCACTGAAGCTTTCTTT
-,TRBJ2-7,TRBV25-1,few,CASSQSPYEQYF,TGTGCCAGCAGCCAGTCCCCCTACGAGCAGTACTTC
-,TRBJ1-3,TRBV7-2,many,CASSAGFSGNTIYF,TGTGCCAGCAGCGCAGGATTCTCTGGAAACACCATATATTTT
TRBD1,TRBJ2-4,TRBV12-3/TRBV12-4,many,CASRTGQFSSTVAKNIQYF,TGTGCCAGCAGAACGGGACAGTTTAGCTCTACTGTAGCCAAAAACATTCAGTACTTC
-,TRBJ2-7,TRBV21-1,many,CASSSRDSSYEQYF,TGTGCCAGCAGCTCCAGGGACTCTTCCTACGAGCAGTACTTC
TRBD2,TRBJ2-3,TRBV27,many,CASSPGTSGTDTQYF,TGTGCCAGCAGTCCCGGGACTAGCGGCACAGATACGCAGTATTTT
TRBD2,TRBJ2-7,TRBV5-4,many,CASSFAASSGGSYEQYF,TGTGCCAGCAGTTTCGCGGCGTCTAGCGGGGGCTCCTACGAGCAGTACTTC
TRBD1,TRBJ1-5,TRBV7-9,many,CASSPKGTGAQPQHF,TGTGCCAGCAGCCCCAAAGGGACAGGCGCTCAGCCCCAGCATTTT
TRBD1,TRBJ2-2,TRBV2,many,CASKTDRGDTGELFF,TGTGCCAGCAAAACGGACAGGGGTGACACCGGGGAGCTGTTTTTT
-,TRBJ2-7,TRBV29-1,many,CSVEDTRSSYEQYF,TGCAGCGTTGAGGACACTCGGAGCTCCTACGAGCAGTACTTC
TRBD2,TRBJ2-3,TRBV10-2,many,CASSDLQRGGPRDTQYF,TGCGCCAGCAGTGATTTACAGCGGGGGGGCCCCCGAGATACGCAGTATTTT
TRBD2,TRBJ2-1,TRBV5-4,-,CASRWGGYNEQFF,TGTGCCAGCCGCTGGGGGGGCTACAATGAGCAGTTCTTC
-,TRBJ2-7,TRBV5-1,-,CASSLARAEQYF,TGCGCCAGCAGCTTGGCCCGGGCAGAGCAGTACTTC
-,TRBJ1-1,TRBV7-9,many,CASSDQGPNTEAFF,TGTGCCAGCAGTGATCAGGGGCCGAACACTGAAGCTTTCTTT
-,TRBJ2-5,TRBV30,many,CAWKGIGETQYF,TGTGCCTGGAAGGGGATAGGAGAGACCCAGTACTTC
-,TRBJ2-1,TRBV6-5,many,CASSPSGTGSSEQFF,TGTGCCAGCAGTCCCTCAGGGACGGGGAGCAGTGAGCAGTTCTTC
TRBD2,TRBJ2-1,TRBV12-3/TRBV12-4,many,CASSLVTSGAIREQFF,TGTGCCAGCAGTTTGGTGACTAGCGGGGCCATTAGGGAGCAGTTCTTC
-,TRBJ2-2,TRBV6-8,few,CASSYSILANTGELFF,TGTGCCAGCAGTTACTCGATACTCGCGAACACCGGGGAGCTGTTTTTT
-,TRBJ1-1,TRBV28,many,CASSLRAQGRTEAFF,TGTGCCAGCAGTTTGCGTGCTCAGGGGAGGACTGAAGCTTTCTTT
-,TRBJ1-1,TRBV18,many,CASFPGTSNTEAFF,TGTGCCAGCTTCCCAGGGACGTCGAACACTGAAGCTTTCTTT
TRBD2,TRBJ2-1,TRBV29-1,many,CSVDSKLAESSYNEQFF,TGCAGCGTTGACAGCAAACTAGCGGAGAGCTCCTACAATGAGCAGTTCTTC